The 27 T cell receptor beta chains listed next were all sequenced from one sample in a study of cytomegalovirus exposure and HLA in healthy donors. The PCR had 60 Vbeta and 13 Jbeta primers. This table comes from immunoSEQ multiplex PCR, and its TCRdb copy is limited to in-frame clones, with some not included. The repertoire holds some 140,000 clones, approximately 60% seen once, with under 2% in the top ten. The sample taken for sequencing was PBMCs. These receptors all stem from a human donor in good health.

The chain recombines TRBV18 with TRBJ1-6, with 7 nucleotides matching TRBD1. The CDR3 contains 16 residues. Trimming cost V 4 bases and J 4 bases; bases outside gene matches: 7. The germline gives CDR1 KGHSH, CDR2 LQKENI. CDR3 DNA sequence: TGTGCCAGCTCACTTACGGGACAGAATTATAATTCACCCCTCCACTTT. As protein: CASSLTGQNYNSPLHF. The whole variable domain, filled in from reference TRBV18 and TRBJ1-6, reads NAGVMQNPRHLVRRRGQEARLRCSPMKGHSHVYWYRQLPEEGLKFMVYLQKENIIDESGMPKERFSAEFPKEGPSILRIQQVVRGDSAAYFCASSLTGQNYNSPLHFGNGTRLTVT.

The rearrangement joins TRBV5-8 to TRBJ1-2; 7 bases map to TRBD1. CDR1 SGHTS and CDR2 YDEGEE come from the germline V gene. The CDR3 is made up of 13 amino acids. The J segment lost 4 bases and the V segment lost 5 bases, leaving 5 bases of the junction unmatched. The CDR3 is CASSRDSPYGYTF. For the CDR3, the DNA is TGTGCCAGCAGTCGGGACAGCCCCTATGGCTACACCTTC.

Only one count was recorded for this clone. This chain uses TRBV4-3 with TRBJ2-3; no definite D call. CDR1 is LGHNA, CDR2 YSLEER, per germline. V dropped 0 bases and J dropped 2 bases, with 3 bases sitting between them. This CDR3 is built from 13 residues. CDR3 region: CASSQDYTDTQYF. The CDR3 DNA sequence: TGCGCCAGCAGCCAAGACTACACAGATACGCAGTATTTT.

The chain carries TRBV4-1 and TRBJ1-3, with D maybe TRBD1 (5 bases). The V end was cut by 0 bases, the J end by 8 bases, with 14 bases between. Germline CDR1 reads MGHRA; CDR2 reads YSYEKL. This CDR3 region has 15 residues. CDR3 region: CASSQDWPRGDTIYF. The CDR3 nucleotides are TGCGCCAGCAGCCAAGATTGGCCGCGGGGGGACACCATATATTTT.

The table lists this clone with a count of one. V is TRBV12-5 and J is TRBJ2-1; the match to TRBD2 covers 7 bases. V trimming: 1 base; J trimming: 10 bases; junction bases outside the gene matches: 25. The CDR3 has 20 residues. Germline CDR1 LGHNT, CDR2 FRNRAP. DNA of the CDR3: TGTGCTAGTGGTTTGGGGCTCAGCAAATTCCGGGACTATCGCCCGCTCGAGCAGTTCTTC. Its translation is CASGLGLSKFRDYRPLEQFF. The variable domain in full, with the rest retrieved from reference TRBV12-5 and TRBJ2-1, is DARVTQTPRHKVTEMGQEVTMRCQPILGHNTVFWYRQTMMQGLELLAYFRNRAPLDDSGMPKDRFSAEMPDATLATLKIQPSEPRDSAVYFCASGLGLSKFRDYRPLEQFFGPGTRLTVL.

This clone was counted a single time. The chain has TRBV6-1 and TRBJ2-7; D possibly corresponds to TRBD1 (5 bases). The ends were cut back, 0 bases at V and 2 bases at J, with 8 bases in the middle. This CDR3 comprises 14 residues. The V gene's germline CDR1 is MNHNS and CDR2 SASEGT. CDR3 DNA sequence: TGTGCCAGCAGTGAAGCCTTACAGGCCTACGAGCAGTACTTC. Translation: CASSEALQAYEQYF.

The chain uses TRBV5-1 and TRBJ2-3; D perhaps matches TRBD2 (6 bases). CDR3 length equals 16 residues. The V gene lost 2 bases and the J gene lost 1 base, with 14 bases spanning the gap. Germline assignment: CDR1 SGHRS and CDR2 YFSETQ. The CDR3 loop is CASSFRLGGGTDTQYF. Here the CDR3 DNA reads TGCGCCAGCAGCTTTCGATTGGGAGGAGGCACAGATACGCAGTATTTT.

The chain employs TRBV7-2 and TRBJ2-7, with 7 bases fitting TRBD2. Trimming cost V 4 bases and J 4 bases; bases outside gene matches: 7. Germline V CDR1 and CDR2: SGHTA, FQGNSA. The CDR3 covers 14 residues. In DNA form, the CDR3 reads TGTGCCAGCAGCTACCACCCGGGGGGTTACGAGCAGTACTTC. It yields the protein CASSYHPGGYEQYF. Using reference TRBV7-2 and TRBJ2-7 for the parts outside the CDR3, the full variable domain is GAGVSQSPSNKVTEKGKDVELRCDPISGHTALYWYRQSLGQGLEFLIYFQGNSAPDKSGLPSDRFSAERTGGSVSTLTIQRTQQEDSAVYLCASSYHPGGYEQYFGPGTRLTVT.

J is TRBJ2-1 and V is TRBV15, with 14 bases matching TRBD2. V dropped 8 bases and J dropped 8; count of bases not matched to a gene: 11. This CDR3 has 16 residues. Germline CDR1 is LNHNV and CDR2 is YYDKDF (reference sequence). Here the CDR3 DNA reads TGTGCCACCGCTCCGACCGGGACTAGCGGGAGTCATGAGCAGTTCTTC. It codes for CATAPTGTSGSHEQFF.

The chain joins TRBV7-2 to TRBJ1-1; 7 nucleotides agree with TRBD1. CDR3 length equals 15 residues. The ends lost 1 base at V and 1 base at J; junction bases unmatched: 3. From germline, CDR1 is SGHTA and CDR2 FQGNSA. CDR3 nucleotide sequence: TGTGCCAGCAGCTTAGTTGGGACAGCGAACACTGAAGCTTTCTTT. It is translated as CASSLVGTANTEAFF.

As DNA, the CDR3 is TGTGCCAGCTGTAGGGGGCGGGGTTCCGACGGGGAGCTGTTTTTT. It translates to CASCRGRGSDGELFF. The chain recombines TRBV6-1 with TRBJ2-2, with a possible D match to TRBD1 (7 bases). From germline, CDR1 is MNHNS and CDR2 SASEGT. The CDR3 spans 15 residues. V was shortened by 8 bases and J by 7 bases, with 20 bases between the two germline ends.

This chain uses TRBV28 with TRBJ2-7, with 7 bases fitting TRBD1. The CDR3 sequence is 15 residues long. Germline assignment: CDR1 MDHEN and CDR2 SYDVKM. The junction had 9 bases not matched to a gene; V was cut back by 7 bases and J by 0 bases. The CDR3 bases are TGTGCCAGCACCATGGACAGGCTTCGCTCCTACGAGCAGTACTTC. The encoded protein is CASTMDRLRSYEQYF.

The chain joins TRBV6-1 to TRBJ1-3; 11 nucleotides match TRBD1. Germline CDR1 reads MNHNS; CDR2 reads SASEGT. J lost 0 bases, V lost 8 bases, and 0 bases had no gene match. CDR3 length: 14 amino acids. CDR3 sequence (DNA): TGTGCCAGCGGGACAGGGGGCTCTGGAAACACCATATATTTT. Residues: CASGTGGSGNTIYF.

CDR3 sequence reads: CASSLSRLGTDTQYF. The CDR3 DNA sequence: TGTGCCAGCAGCTTGTCGAGGCTGGGCACAGATACGCAGTATTTT. This chain connects TRBV5-4 to TRBJ2-3; D not resolved. The germline V gene has CDR1 SGHNT and CDR2 YYREEE (reference sequence). The CDR3 is 15 amino acids. The germline V and J ends were trimmed by 1 base and 1 base, with 10 bases remaining between them.

This clone was observed a few times. This chain uses TRBV10-3 with TRBJ2-7; 9 bases fit TRBD2. Germline lookup yields CDR1 ENHRY and CDR2 SYGVKD. The trim removed 10 bases at V and 2 bases at J, leaving 9 bases unmatched. The CDR3 totals 14 residues. The chain's CDR3 is CATRGGRDAYEQYF. CDR3 in DNA: TGTGCCACCCGGGGCGGGAGGGACGCCTACGAGCAGTACTTC.

The chain couples TRBV10-3 to TRBJ1-5; the D gene is possibly TRBD1 (5 bases). The CDR3 has 14 amino acids. CDR1 and CDR2 from the germline V gene are ENHRY and SYGVKD. Trimming pared 4 bases from V and 8 bases from J, leaving 15 bases between. Here the CDR3 DNA reads TGTGCCATCAGTGGGGGATCGGGACTGGAGCCCCAGCATTTT. Protein: CAISGGSGLEPQHF.

The J gene is TRBJ2-7, the V gene TRBV27; 7 bases map to TRBD2. CDR1 and CDR2 from the germline V gene are MNHEY and SMNVEV (reference sequence). The V and J ends lost 3 bases and 1 base, in that order; junction bases with no gene match: 6. This CDR3 has 15 amino acids. CDR3 sequence (DNA): TGTGCCAGCAGTTTCGGCGGGGAGGGTTCCTACGAGCAGTACTTC. Its protein product is CASSFGGEGSYEQYF.

This chain links TRBV15 with TRBJ2-1, with TRBD1 identical over 7 bases. V was pared by 1 base and J by 12 bases, with 12 bases of the junction left unmatched. This CDR3 spans 15 amino acids. CDR1 is LNHNV and CDR2 is YYDKDF in the germline V gene (reference sequence). CDR3 protein: CATSRAVLQGIGQFF. CDR3 bases: TGTGCCACCAGCAGAGCGGTATTACAGGGGATAGGGCAGTTCTTC. Full variable domain (remainder filled in from reference TRBV15 and TRBJ2-1): DAMVIQNPRYQVTQFGKPVTLSCSQTLNHNVMYWYQQKSSQAPKLLFHYYDKDFNNEADTPDNFQSRRPNTSFCFLDIRSPGLGDTAMYLCATSRAVLQGIGQFFGPGTRLTVL.

This clone appeared a single time. V usage is TRBV19 and J usage is TRBJ2-7, with D possibly matching TRBD1 (6 bases). CDR1 LNHDA and CDR2 SQIVND come from the germline V gene (reference sequence). The CDR3 is 14 residues long. Trimming removed 4 bases from V and 5 bases from J, with 15 bases in between. The CDR3 nucleotides read TGTGCCAGTAGTAATCGATCCAGGGGCCACGAGCAGTACTTC. Amino acid sequence: CASSNRSRGHEQYF.

The rearrangement uses TRBV14 and TRBJ2-5; D call uncertain. Per germline, CDR1 SGHDN and CDR2 FVKESK. V was cut by 1 base and J by 7 bases, with 16 bases left in between. The length of the CDR3 is 15 residues. CDR3 protein: CASSQVQASTTTQYF. CDR3 in DNA: TGTGCCAGCAGCCAAGTTCAGGCAAGCACAACGACCCAGTACTTC.

In its sample, this clone was seen a few times. The rearrangement joins TRBV4-3 to TRBJ2-7, with 14 bases fitting TRBD2. Trimming cost V 0 bases and J 4 bases; bases outside gene matches: 14. Germline V gene sequence: CDR1 LGHNA, CDR2 YSLEER. CDR3 size: 20 residues. The CDR3 DNA sequence: TGCGCCAGCAGCCAAGACCCGACCGGTGGGACTAGCGGGAGTGGGTACGAGCAGTACTTC. Translated, it gives CASSQDPTGGTSGSGYEQYF.

This clone occurred a few times. The CDR3 region is CASSTRQANSNQPQHF. The CDR3 DNA sequence: TGTGCCAGCAGCACCCGACAGGCGAATAGCAATCAGCCCCAGCATTTT. This rearrangement joins TRBV5-4 to TRBJ1-5; D perhaps matches TRBD1 (6 bases). The CDR3 has 16 residues. The germline V gene encodes CDR1 SGHNT and CDR2 YYREEE (reference sequence). V shed 4 bases and J shed 0 bases, with 14 bases lying between them. The variable domain in full, completed from reference TRBV5-4 and TRBJ1-5, reads ETGVTQSPTHLIKTRGQQVTLRCSSQSGHNTVSWYQQALGQGPQFIFQYYREEENGRGNFPPRFSGLQFPNYSSELNVNALELDDSALYLCASSTRQANSNQPQHFGDGTRLSIL.

This clone was picked up a small number of times. J is TRBJ2-7 and V is TRBV9; 10 bases agree with TRBD2. The V segment lost 3 bases and the J segment 6 bases; nucleotides outside the gene matches: 18. CDR1 is SGDLS, CDR2 YYNGEE, per germline. This CDR3 region has 18 residues. In DNA form, the CDR3 reads TGTGCCAGCAGCGCCGGGGGGCTAGCGGGAGTCTCGGGCGGCGAGCAGTACTTC. Its translation is CASSAGGLAGVSGGEQYF.

This clone has only a few counts. This chain joins TRBV28 and TRBJ1-1; 10 positions match TRBD1. This CDR3 has 14 amino acids. From germline, CDR1 is MDHEN and CDR2 SYDVKM. Losses at the gene ends were 2 bases for V and 4 bases for J; bases not matched to a gene: 1. CDR3 coding DNA: TGTGCCAGCAGTTTAGGACAGGGGGGCACTGAAGCTTTCTTT. Translation: CASSLGQGGTEAFF.

V gene TRBV5-1 combines with J gene TRBJ2-7; 11 nucleotides match TRBD2. The germline CDR1 and CDR2 sequences are SGHRS and YFSETQ. Trimming cost V 5 bases and J 3 bases; bases outside gene matches: 4. The CDR3 consists of 14 residues. In DNA form, the CDR3 reads TGCGCCAGCAGTTCCGGGACTAGCGGCTACGAGCAGTACTTC. Encoded protein: CASSSGTSGYEQYF.

V gene TRBV2 combines with J gene TRBJ2-3; 8 bases align to TRBD1. This CDR3 is 14 amino acids long. J gave up 4 bases and V 3 bases, and 3 bases lay outside the gene matches. In germline, CDR1 is SNHLY, CDR2 FYNNEI. The CDR3 nucleotides read TGTGCCAGCAGTGAGTGGACAGGGTCAGATACGCAGTATTTT. Protein: CASSEWTGSDTQYF.

This clone was detected only a few times. This sequence joins TRBV11-3 and TRBJ1-6; maybe TRBD1 (5 bases). This CDR3 contains 16 residues. Per germline, CDR1 SGHNT and CDR2 YENEEA. V lost 1 base to trimming and J lost 10 bases, with 17 bases between them. For the CDR3, the DNA is TGTGCCAGCAGCTTAGGGGCAGGGAGGTCTGGATCACCCCTCCACTTT. It yields the protein CASSLGAGRSGSPLHF. The full variable domain, rest sourced from reference TRBV11-3 and TRBJ1-6, is EAGVVQSPRYKIIEKKQPVAFWCNPISGHNTLYWYLQNLGQGPELLIRYENEEAVDDSQLPKDRFSAERLKGVDSTLKIQPAELGDSAVYLCASSLGAGRSGSPLHFGNGTRLTVT.